This T cell receptor (beta chain) was found in a study of T cell responses to AZD1222 COVID-19 vaccine. Study findings and constraints: Most donors were white British, females outnumbered males, and clonal diversity was possibly underestimated. At study baseline, merely a handful of AZD1222 recipients were seropositive.

This clone has only one observation. The target antigen is unknown. V lost 9 bases, J lost 6 bases, and 8 bases stayed unmatched. CDR1 LGHNT and CDR2 FRNRAP come from the germline V gene. The CDR3 sequence is 14 residues long. Produced via immunoSEQ multiplex PCR; TCRdb's table is partial and in-frame only. The data show around 72,000 clones, about four fifths seen once. The receptor comes from an adult in good health. The sample here was peripheral blood, taken on day 0 of AZD1222 vaccination. The chain has TRBV12-5 and TRBJ1-5; TRBD1 matches at 10 bases. The CDR3 sequence: CASNDRGRGQPQHF. Written as DNA, the CDR3 is TGTGCTAGCAATGACAGGGGGCGAGGTCAGCCCCAGCATTTT.